The sequence of this T cell receptor (beta chain) was determined in a study of T cell changes during pregnancy in multiple sclerosis. The repertoire was sequenced with immunoSEQ multiplex PCR; TCRdb's copy has only in-frame clones and lacks some. This table has about 28,000 clones, under 95% appearing once. Trimming took 6 bases from V and 5 from J, leaving 13 bases between them. The CDR3 covers 13 residues. Germline V gene sequence: CDR1 SNHLY, CDR2 FYNNEI. The specimen comprised peripheral blood, sampled in the first trimester of pregnancy. This clonotype originated in a female donor in good health, enrolled as a control in a pregnancy study. The chain uses TRBV2 and TRBJ2-5; perhaps TRBD2 as D (5 bases). CDR3 bases: TGTGCCAGCAGAATCGGTTCGGGGGAGACCCAGTACTTC. It specifies CASRIGSGETQYF.